The clone carrying this T cell receptor beta chain was recorded a few times. Its target is unknown. This table comes from immunoSEQ multiplex PCR, and its TCRdb copy is limited to in-frame clones, with some not included. The sample carries about 62,000 clones, less than 90% recorded once. This sample stems from a study of T cell repertoires in ileal Crohn's disease. Study context: Postoperative therapy was given to about half: 11 thiopurines, around 18 anti-TNF agents.

V was pared by 3 bases and J by 0 bases, with 12 bases between. This CDR3 is built from 15 residues. Germline V lookup: CDR1 SGDLS, CDR2 YYNGEE. Study findings and constraints: High-frequency clones were more common in sorted CD8 than CD4 cells. Clonal expansions were more frequent in active smokers than non-smokers at surgery.

Time point noted: neoterminal ileum biopsy at postoperative endoscopy, about 6 months after surgery. V gene TRBV9 combines with J gene TRBJ1-1; no definite D call. The sequencing input was ileal tissue. This receptor was identified in an adult with Crohn's disease. The CDR3 protein is CASSALSILNTEAFF. The DNA for the CDR3 is TGTGCCAGCAGCGCACTGTCGATTTTGAACACTGAAGCTTTCTTT.